Shown below are 3 T cell receptor beta chains from a single sample sequenced in a study of neurological immune-mediated disorders. One entry per CDR3 protein results from TCRdb running MiXCR on the 5' RACE reads. In the table there are tens of thousands of distinct CDR3 sequences, about 4.1% of which are singletons. Sequencing used PBMCs. The source of these receptors is a man aged 55-75 years with multiple sclerosis.

This clonotype was detected ten times or more. The chain employs TRBV3-1 and TRBJ2-1; 9 positions agree with TRBD1. V was pared by 4 bases and J by 3 bases, with 4 bases of the junction left unmatched. The CDR3 spans 15 residues. Germline-derived CDR1 and CDR2 are LGHDT and YNNKEL (reference sequence). For the CDR3, the DNA is TGTGCCAGCAGCCTTGGACAGGGGATCTACAATGAGCAGTTCTTC. The encoded protein is CASSLGQGIYNEQFF.

Sample share makes this clonotype medium-sized. The V and J genes are TRBV11-2 and TRBJ2-1, with unresolved D. Trimming stripped 4 bases from V and 7 bases from J, with 5 bases between. From germline, CDR1 is SGHAT and CDR2 FQNNGV. There are 11 residues in the CDR3. Written as DNA, the CDR3 is TGTGCCAGCAGCTCCCTTAATGAGCAGTTCTTC. This translates into CASSSLNEQFF.

The sample holds many counts of this clonotype. The gene calls are TRBV5-1 and TRBJ2-4; either TRBD1 or TRBD2 may fit D (6 bases each). The CDR3 length is 17 residues. Between the trimmed V and J ends, which lost 2 bases and 0 bases, there was a span of 15 bases. Germline lookup yields CDR1 SGHRS and CDR2 YFSETQ. This CDR3 is CASSLGGQALAKNIQYF. Written as DNA, the CDR3 is TGCGCCAGCAGCTTAGGGGGGCAGGCTCTAGCCAAAAACATTCAGTACTTC.